A selection of T cell receptor beta chains follows, all from one sample in a study of CD8 T cells in Susac syndrome. TCRdb recomputed calls from the immunoSEQ multiplex PCR reads with MiXCR, one row per CDR3 protein. The table records around 56,000 distinct CDR3 sequences, about 92% of them present only once. Sequencing was performed on CD8+ T cells from PBMCs. The receptor set was obtained from a human donor in good health. CDR3s leave out the opening cysteine and the closing phenylalanine or tryptophan. Clone size is given for some rows only: seen once, a few or many times, or a class if the clone is expanded.

>TRBV4-1|TRBJ1-2|NA
ASSQIPPHGESGYT
>TRBV6-1|TRBJ2-2|NA
ASKVEGGDTGELF
>TRBV27|TRBJ1-5|NA
ASSGGQINQPQH
>TRBV5-1|TRBJ2-1|NA
ASSPGTSGVLPYNEQF
>TRBV29-1|TRBJ1-2|once
SVVGEGGGYT
>TRBV13|TRBJ1-1|NA
ASSLPGHGTEAF
>TRBV6-5|TRBJ2-5|NA
ASSPSAGEYQETQY
>TRBV11-2|TRBJ2-5|NA
ASSTGQRLETQY
>TRBV30|TRBJ1-1|NA
AWSVGGGTEAF
>TRBV2|TRBJ2-1|NA
ASRHTGDNEQF
>TRBV12-3/TRBV12-4|TRBJ2-2|NA
ASSPRPREGEAGTGELF
>TRBV20-1|TRBJ2-5|once
SARDLWQGGQETQY
>TRBV27|TRBJ2-3|NA
ASSFLRGSSEDTQY
>TRBV9|TRBJ2-7|NA
ASSAGQANYEQY
>TRBV27|TRBJ1-6|NA
ASSLSMPSYNSPLH
>TRBV9|TRBJ2-6|NA
ASSVEWGWGQGAGANVLN
>TRBV10-3|TRBJ2-7|NA
AITDRAADYEQY
>TRBV6-5|TRBJ1-2|NA
ASSYSLGASYT
>TRBV4-1|TRBJ2-7|once
ASSQVIASGSSYEQY
>TRBV4-3|TRBJ1-1|NA
ASSQETVGRNTEAF
>TRBV6-1|TRBJ2-5|NA
ASSRRAGTPAETQY
>TRBV29-1|TRBJ2-7|NA
SVETGTPYEQY
>TRBV4-1|TRBJ2-3|NA
ASSQWDSPNTDTQY
>TRBV6-2/TRBV6-3|TRBJ2-7|NA
ASSYRTPSLGYEQY
>TRBV5-4|TRBJ2-3|NA
ASSFSLSTDTQY
>TRBV7-6|TRBJ1-5|NA
ASSKWDNQPQH
>TRBV20-1|TRBJ2-3|NA
SANRDRGNTDTQY
>TRBV11-2|TRBJ2-1|NA
ASSLERGSYNEQF
>TRBV29-1|TRBJ1-2|NA
SVGGDDGNYGYT
>TRBV15|TRBJ2-7|NA
ATSRAGGSSYEQY
>TRBV12-3/TRBV12-4|TRBJ1-5|NA
ASSTGGWQPQH
>TRBV7-8|TRBJ2-3|NA
ASSFGRGWATDTQY
>TRBV24-1|TRBJ2-5|few
ATSDRQETQY
>TRBV11-2|TRBJ2-7|NA
ASTLSRGPSYEQY
>TRBV15|TRBJ2-1|NA
ATSRDGGLPGNEQF
>TRBV7-9|TRBJ2-7|NA
ASSQQGLTYEQY
>TRBV4-3|TRBJ2-5|NA
ASSKMGGAEETQY